These 27 T cell receptor beta chains were all obtained from the same sample, sequenced in a study of T cell responses to AZD1222 COVID-19 vaccine. Data came from immunoSEQ multiplex PCR; TCRdb stores just in-frame clones and leaves some out. Of 130,000 to 150,000 clones listed, roughly 92% are singletons. The sample was peripheral blood, taken on day 0 of AZD1222 vaccination. Source of these receptors: an adult in good health.

The chain recombines TRBV2 with TRBJ2-5, with D perhaps TRBD1 (7 bases). CDR1 and CDR2 (germline): SNHLY, FYNNEI. The CDR3 is 17 residues long. The V gene lost 6 bases and the J gene lost 1 base, with 21 bases spanning the gap. The CDR3 nucleotides are TGTGCCAGCAGCCCAGGGGGGCAAGCTGGGGTCCAAGAGACCCAGTACTTC. Translating it yields CASSPGGQAGVQETQYF.

V and J are TRBV6-2 or TRBV6-3 and TRBJ1-4; TRBD1 matches 9 bases. CDR1 MNHEY and CDR2 SVGEGT come from the germline V gene. The CDR3 consists of 15 residues. V dropped 5 bases and J dropped 6; count of bases not matched to a gene: 7. DNA of the CDR3: TGTGCCAGCAGTGACCCGGGACAGGGACATGAAAAACTGTTTTTT. Its translation is CASSDPGQGHEKLFF.

This chain uses TRBV7-9 with TRBJ1-4; no clear D. Germline loops: CDR1 SEHNR, CDR2 FQNEAQ (reference sequence). Trimming shortened V by 5 bases and J by 3 bases, and 13 bases separated the two germline ends. The CDR3 is 15 residues long. In DNA form, the CDR3 reads TGTGCCAGCAGCCTTCGGTGGTCGGCTAATGAAAAACTGTTTTTT. Protein sequence: CASSLRWSANEKLFF.

V and J are TRBV5-1 and TRBJ1-1; TRBD1 matches 9 bases. Germline V gene sequence: CDR1 SGHRS, CDR2 YFSETQ. The CDR3 consists of 13 residues. V lost 8 bases to trimming and J lost 5 bases; unmatched junction nucleotides: 7. The CDR3 nucleotides are TGCGCCAGTGTAGAGGGACAGGGAACTGAAGCTTTCTTT. This translates into CASVEGQGTEAFF.

The chain carries TRBV2 and TRBJ1-2; D is unresolved. Germline lookup yields CDR1 SNHLY and CDR2 FYNNEI. The CDR3 covers 13 residues. Trimming removed 6 bases from V and 4 bases from J, with 12 bases in between. The CDR3 bases are TGTGCCAGCAGAAGGCCCTTTCTCTATGGCTACACCTTC. Residues: CASRRPFLYGYTF.

V and J are TRBV19 and TRBJ1-1, with D unclear. There are 14 residues in the CDR3. Germline V lookup: CDR1 LNHDA, CDR2 SQIVND (reference sequence). V was cut by 7 bases and J by 5 bases, with 17 bases left in between. The CDR3 sequence is CASIMGTGRTEAFF. The DNA for the CDR3 is TGTGCCAGTATAATGGGTACCGGGAGGACTGAAGCTTTCTTT.

V and J are TRBV28 and TRBJ2-5; 11 bases agree with TRBD1. V dropped 5 bases and J dropped 6; count of bases not matched to a gene: 8. Germline CDR1 MDHEN, CDR2 SYDVKM. The CDR3 is 15 residues long. The CDR3, as DNA: TGTGCCAGCAGTCCCCCCGGGACAGGGGGAAAGACCCAGTACTTC. Translating it yields CASSPPGTGGKTQYF.

The chain uses TRBV19 and TRBJ2-4; D remains unclear. The germline V gene has CDR1 LNHDA and CDR2 SQIVND (reference sequence). This CDR3 spans 14 amino acids. V was shortened by 4 bases and J by 8 bases, with 15 bases between the two germline ends. The CDR3, as DNA: TGTGCCAGTAGTAAGACGGCCCCAGGAGACATTCAGTACTTC. Translating it yields CASSKTAPGDIQYF.

The chain employs TRBV5-6 and TRBJ2-1, with TRBD2 as a possible D gene (6 bases). Germline V gene data show CDR1 as SGHDT and CDR2 as YYEEEE. V lost 4 bases, J lost 7 bases, and 18 bases lay in between. This CDR3 contains 15 residues. The CDR3 is CASSLEGGIRNEQFF. The CDR3 coding sequence is TGTGCCAGCAGCCTGGAGGGCGGGATAAGGAATGAGCAGTTCTTC.

The chain is built from TRBV21-1 and TRBJ2-2; the tabulated D call, TRBD2, remains unverified against the DNA. TRBV21-1 corresponds to a pseudogene. This CDR3 contains 16 residues. The CDR3 coding sequence is TGTGCCAGCGGACCCACTAGCCCCGTCGGACCCGGGGAGCTGTTTTTT. It specifies CASGPTSPVGPGELFF.

The chain combines TRBV29-1 with TRBJ2-2; either TRBD1 or TRBD2 may supply D (5 bases each). Germline CDR1 SQVTM, CDR2 ANQGSEA. The CDR3 consists of 13 residues. Between the trimmed V and J ends, which lost 6 bases and 5 bases, there was a span of 13 bases. The CDR3 reads CSVGPSGTGELFF. CDR3 coding DNA: TGCAGCGTGGGACCAAGTGGGACCGGGGAGCTGTTTTTT.

This clone has only one observation. CDR3: CASSASGLGETQYF. The CDR3 region has the DNA TGTGCCAGCAGTGCTAGCGGACTAGGGGAGACCCAGTACTTC. The V call is TRBV28, the J call TRBJ2-5, with TRBD2 matching 7 bases. Germline V CDR1 and CDR2: MDHEN, SYDVKM. V was pared by 5 bases and J by 5 bases, with 8 bases of the junction left unmatched. The CDR3 length is 14 residues.

The chain employs TRBV6-5 and TRBJ1-4; tentative D call: TRBD1 (6 bases). Germline CDR1 reads MNHEY; CDR2 reads SVGAGI. The germline V and J ends were trimmed by 8 bases and 4 bases, with 8 bases remaining between them. The CDR3 length is 12 residues. The CDR3 region has the DNA TGTGCCAGCTTAGGGGGTAATGAAAAACTGTTTTTT. Translated, it gives CASLGGNEKLFF.

This chain uses TRBV6-5 with TRBJ1-1; TRBD1 matches at 10 bases. This CDR3 has 16 residues. With 3 bases clipped from V and 5 bases from J, the junction kept 9 bases outside the gene matches. Germline V gene sequence: CDR1 MNHEY, CDR2 SVGAGI. The CDR3 coding sequence is TGTGCCAGCAGTTATATTGGACAGGGGGGTGGGACTGAAGCTTTCTTT. This codes for CASSYIGQGGGTEAFF.

The V gene is TRBV6-5, the J gene TRBJ1-1, with TRBD1 as a possible D gene (5 bases). Trimming stripped 4 bases from V and 5 bases from J, with 14 bases between. This CDR3 has 14 residues. From germline, CDR1 is MNHEY and CDR2 SVGAGI. CDR3 residues: CASSSQGAGTEAFF. As DNA, the CDR3 is TGTGCCAGCAGTTCACAAGGGGCAGGGACTGAAGCTTTCTTT.

This chain connects TRBV10-3 to TRBJ2-5; weak D call: TRBD2 (5 bases). Deletions cut 6 bases from V and 7 bases from J, with 18 bases between. CDR3 length: 14 amino acids. Germline V gene lookup returns CDR1 ENHRY and CDR2 SYGVKD. The CDR3 bases are TGTGCCATCAGGGAACCTGGCGGGCCACCGACCCAGTACTTC. Protein sequence: CAIREPGGPPTQYF.

The chain links TRBV5-4 to TRBJ2-1; 8 nucleotides line up with TRBD2. V trimming: 0 bases; J trimming: 6 bases; junction bases outside the gene matches: 8. CDR1 SGHNT and CDR2 YYREEE come from the germline V gene (reference sequence). The CDR3 consists of 16 residues. CDR3 sequence reads: CASSLGASGSGNEQFF. As DNA, the CDR3 is TGTGCCAGCAGCTTGGGGGCGAGCGGGAGTGGCAATGAGCAGTTCTTC.

The V call is TRBV6-5, the J call TRBJ1-4; D possibly corresponds to TRBD1 (6 bases). V gave up 2 bases and J gave up 6 bases, with 13 bases separating them. This CDR3 has 15 residues. Looked up from germline, CDR1 is MNHEY and CDR2 is SVGAGI. CDR3 bases: TGTGCCAGCAGTTACGGGGGCAGGGAGGATGAAAAACTGTTTTTT. As protein: CASSYGGREDEKLFF.

The V and J genes are TRBV5-1 and TRBJ2-1; D gene ambiguous. CDR3 length: 15 residues. V was clipped by 1 base and J by 0 bases, with 8 bases between them. Germline CDR1 and CDR2: SGHRS and YFSETQ. Here the CDR3 DNA reads TGCGCCAGCAGCTTGCGACCAAGCTCCTACAATGAGCAGTTCTTC. Its translation: CASSLRPSSYNEQFF.

This sequence joins TRBV19 and TRBJ2-6; D unresolved. Per germline, CDR1 LNHDA and CDR2 SQIVND (reference sequence). The CDR3 extends over 15 amino acids. Trimming removed 4 bases from V and 4 bases from J, with 11 bases in between. CDR3 sequence (DNA): TGTGCCAGTAGTACCACATTGTACGGGGCCAACGTCCTGACTTTC. It specifies CASSTTLYGANVLTF.

The rearrangement uses TRBV7-2 and TRBJ1-4; possible D gene TRBD1, 5 bases. The germline V gene has CDR1 SGHTA and CDR2 FQGNSA. With 1 base removed from V and 5 bases from J, the gap between germline ends came to 8 bases. The length of the CDR3 is 14 residues. CDR3: CASSLGQSNEKLFF. Here the CDR3 DNA reads TGTGCCAGCAGCTTAGGACAGTCGAATGAAAAACTGTTTTTT. Combining the CDR3 with reference TRBV7-2 and TRBJ1-4 gives the whole variable domain GAGVSQSPSNKVTEKGKDVELRCDPISGHTALYWYRQSLGQGLEFLIYFQGNSAPDKSGLPSDRFSAERTGGSVSTLTIQRTQQEDSAVYLCASSLGQSNEKLFFGSGTQLSVL.

The gene calls are TRBV7-3 and TRBJ2-3; TRBD2 aligns across 14 bases. This CDR3 spans 20 amino acids. Germline V lookup: CDR1 SGHTA, CDR2 FQGTGA. With V trimmed by 6 bases and J by 4 bases, 18 bases remained unmatched. CDR3 nucleotide sequence: TGTGCCAGCAGTTATACGGGACTAGCGGGAGCGAGGAACAGGGCAGATACGCAGTATTTT. Translating it yields CASSYTGLAGARNRADTQYF. Full variable domain (outside the CDR3, taken from reference TRBV7-3 and TRBJ2-3): GAGVSQTPSNKVTEKGKYVELRCDPISGHTALYWYRQSLGQGPEFLIYFQGTGAADDSGLPNDRFFAVRPEGSVSTLKIQRTERGDSAVYLCASSYTGLAGARNRADTQYFGPGTRLTVL.

V and J are TRBV5-6 and TRBJ1-4; 8 bases agree with TRBD1. The CDR3 totals 16 residues. Trimming at V came to 4 bases and at J to 3 bases, leaving 8 bases not matched to a gene. In germline, CDR1 is SGHDT, CDR2 YYEEEE. This CDR3 is CASSTQGARANEKLFF. Written as DNA, the CDR3 is TGTGCCAGCAGCACTCAGGGGGCAAGGGCTAATGAAAAACTGTTTTTT.

The chain has TRBV6-5 and TRBJ2-6; the D is unclear. Trimming pared 6 bases from V and 0 bases from J, leaving 9 bases between. Germline V CDR1 and CDR2: MNHEY, SVGAGI. The CDR3 totals 15 residues. In nucleotides, the CDR3 is TGTGCCAGCAGCCCCTCTTACTCTGGGGCCAACGTCCTGACTTTC. This sequence encodes CASSPSYSGANVLTF.

This clone has just one count. The chain couples TRBV2 to TRBJ2-7; D gene unclear. The germline V gene encodes CDR1 SNHLY and CDR2 FYNNEI. V lost 4 bases and J lost 6, with 7 bases in between. The CDR3 covers 11 residues. CDR3: CASSGNGEQYF. Here the CDR3 DNA reads TGTGCCAGCAGTGGAAACGGCGAGCAGTACTTC.

The rearrangement links TRBV28 to TRBJ1-6; maybe TRBD1 (6 bases). Germline V gene lookup returns CDR1 MDHEN and CDR2 SYDVKM. This CDR3 region has 17 residues. Deletions cut 7 bases from V and 10 bases from J, with 26 bases between. CDR3 DNA: TGTGCCAGCACTGGCCCCCTCGCCAGGGGAATAAGGTCACCCCTCCACTTT. Translated, it gives CASTGPLARGIRSPLHF.

The chain links TRBV19 to TRBJ1-5; D ambiguous. Per germline, CDR1 LNHDA and CDR2 SQIVND (reference sequence). The CDR3 contains 14 residues. V lost 2 bases and J 2 bases, leaving 7 bases between the germline ends. The CDR3 DNA reads as TGTGCCAGTAGTATATCGCCCGGCAATCAGCCCCAGCATTTT. Its protein product is CASSISPGNQPQHF.